A single sample is the source of the 11 T cell receptor beta chains below, sequenced in a study of blood T cell repertoires in COVID-19. Clones were sequenced by immunoSEQ multiplex PCR, and TCRdb holds only the in-frame ones, with some missing. The sample holds about 220,000 clones; approximately 83% are singletons and the top ten take about 3.4%. The sample consisted of PBMCs or T cells enriched from blood (not recorded which). The receptors originated from a woman aged 55 to 70 who had recovered from COVID-19.

The chain has TRBV11-2 and TRBJ1-6; 9 positions match TRBD1. The length of the CDR3 is 14 residues. Germline assignment: CDR1 SGHAT and CDR2 FQNNGV. Trimming cost V 5 bases and J 8 bases; bases outside gene matches: 4. CDR3 bases: TGTGCCAGCAGCCCGGGGGACAGGGATTCACCCCTCCACTTT. Translation gives CASSPGDRDSPLHF.

The chain is built from TRBV6-5 and TRBJ1-5, with 8 bases that match TRBD1. The junction had 5 bases not matched to a gene; V was cut back by 6 bases and J by 4 bases. Germline CDR1 MNHEY, CDR2 SVGAGI. This CDR3 contains 14 residues. The CDR3 region has the DNA TGTGCCAGCAGACAGGGACAGGCTAATCAGCCCCAGCATTTT. Its protein is CASRQGQANQPQHF.

This clone occurred many times. V is TRBV19 and J is TRBJ1-2; weak D call: TRBD1 (5 bases). V dropped 3 bases and J dropped 0 bases, with 11 bases sitting between them. This CDR3 comprises 15 residues. Germline V gives CDR1 LNHDA, CDR2 SQIVND (reference sequence). CDR3 loop: CASSMGRVPNYGYTF. CDR3 coding DNA: TGTGCCAGTAGTATGGGCAGGGTGCCTAACTATGGCTACACCTTC.

The V and J genes are TRBV7-3 and TRBJ2-3; D is uncertain. V was clipped by 1 base and J by 2 bases, with 10 bases between them. Germline CDR1 reads SGHTA; CDR2 reads FQGTGA. The CDR3 has 15 residues. The DNA for the CDR3 is TGTGCCAGCAGCTTAAATCCAGGCTACACAGATACGCAGTATTTT. This sequence encodes CASSLNPGYTDTQYF. Together with reference TRBV7-3 and TRBJ2-3, the CDR3 gives the full variable domain: GAGVSQTPSNKVTEKGKYVELRCDPISGHTALYWYRQSLGQGPEFLIYFQGTGAADDSGLPNDRFFAVRPEGSVSTLKIQRTERGDSAVYLCASSLNPGYTDTQYFGPGTRLTVL.

This rearrangement joins TRBV11-2 to TRBJ2-1; tentative D call: TRBD2 (5 bases). CDR3 length: 17 residues. Germline V CDR1 and CDR2: SGHAT, FQNNGV. The V gene lost 2 bases and the J gene lost 4 bases, with 18 bases spanning the gap. In DNA form, the CDR3 reads TGTGCCAGCAGCTTAACCCCTAGGGAGAACGGGTACAATGAGCAGTTCTTC. Amino acids: CASSLTPRENGYNEQFF.

The chain joins TRBV9 to TRBJ2-7; TRBD2 matches 15 bases. The CDR3 extends over 16 amino acids. V shed 2 bases and J 2 bases; nucleotides not matched to a gene: 2. Germline CDR1 is SGDLS and CDR2 is YYNGEE. CDR3 region: CASSVGLAGGPYEQYF. CDR3 bases: TGTGCCAGCAGCGTCGGACTAGCGGGAGGGCCCTACGAGCAGTACTTC.

The chain uses TRBV14 and TRBJ1-4; the match to TRBD1 covers 8 bases. Germline V gene sequence: CDR1 SGHDN, CDR2 FVKESK. The CDR3 runs to 14 residues. V shed 2 bases and J 7 bases; nucleotides not matched to a gene: 3. The CDR3 nucleotides read TGTGCCAGCAGCCAACTGGACAGGGTTGAAAAACTGTTTTTT. Translation gives CASSQLDRVEKLFF.

V gene TRBV10-1 combines with J gene TRBJ2-1, with D possibly matching TRBD1 (6 bases). The CDR3 is 15 amino acids. Trimming removed 3 bases at V and 0 bases at J, with 9 bases between. Looked up from germline, CDR1 is WNHNN and CDR2 is SYGVQD (reference sequence). The CDR3 DNA follows: TGCGCCAGCAGTGACCGGGACAACTCCTACAATGAGCAGTTCTTC. It codes for CASSDRDNSYNEQFF.

The V and J genes are TRBV5-4 and TRBJ2-2; weak D call: TRBD1 (6 bases). This CDR3 region has 14 residues. Trimming removed 4 bases from V and 5 bases from J, with 12 bases in between. Germline V gene data show CDR1 as SGHNT and CDR2 as YYREEE (reference sequence). In DNA, the CDR3 is TGTGCCAGCAGCACGCAGGGGAGAACCGGGGAGCTGTTTTTT. Its translation is CASSTQGRTGELFF.

The chain employs TRBV6-5 and TRBJ2-7, with 7 bases aligning to TRBD1. This CDR3 is 11 amino acids long. Germline-derived CDR1 and CDR2 are MNHEY and SVGAGI. The trim removed 7 bases at V and 4 bases at J, leaving 1 base unmatched. CDR3 nucleotide sequence: TGTGCCAGCACAGGGGGATACGAGCAGTACTTC. This encodes CASTGGYEQYF.

The chain has TRBV5-4 and TRBJ1-5; the D gene is possibly TRBD1 (6 bases). Trimming took off 4 bases at V and 0 bases at J, with 8 bases between the two ends. The CDR3 has 14 residues. Looked up from germline, CDR1 is SGHNT and CDR2 is YYREEE (reference sequence). CDR3 bases: TGTGCCAGCAGCAACAGGGATAGCAATCAGCCCCAGCATTTT. Encoded protein: CASSNRDSNQPQHF.